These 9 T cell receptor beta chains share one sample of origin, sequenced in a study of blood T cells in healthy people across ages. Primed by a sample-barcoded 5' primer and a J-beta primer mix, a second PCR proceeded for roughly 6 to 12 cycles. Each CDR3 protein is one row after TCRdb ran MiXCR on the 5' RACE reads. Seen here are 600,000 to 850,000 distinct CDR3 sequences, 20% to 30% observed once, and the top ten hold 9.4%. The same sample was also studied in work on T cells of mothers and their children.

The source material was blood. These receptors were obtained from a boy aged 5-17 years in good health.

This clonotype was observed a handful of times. This CDR3 reads CATLEPQGGNTEAFF. The CDR3 bases are TGTGCCACCTTAGAACCACAGGGAGGGAACACTGAAGCTTTCTTT. This chain connects TRBV2 to TRBJ1-1, with D tentatively TRBD1 (6 bases). Trimming left V 10 bases short and J 1 base short, with 19 bases between. CDR1 and CDR2 (germline): SNHLY, FYNNEI. The CDR3 runs to 15 residues.

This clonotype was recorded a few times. This CDR3 reads CSVASPGETQYF. The CDR3 DNA is TGCAGCGTTGCTTCTCCTGGGGAGACCCAGTACTTC. The chain carries TRBV29-1 and TRBJ2-5; D gene uncertain. Germline-derived CDR1 and CDR2 are SQVTM and ANQGSEA. This CDR3 is built from 12 residues. Trimming left V 4 bases short and J 5 bases short, with 11 bases between.

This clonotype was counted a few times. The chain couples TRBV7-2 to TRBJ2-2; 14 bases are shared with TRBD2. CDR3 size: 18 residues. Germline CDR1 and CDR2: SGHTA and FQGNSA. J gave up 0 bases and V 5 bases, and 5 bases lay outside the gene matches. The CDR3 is CASSEGLAGATNTGELFF. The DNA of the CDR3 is TGTGCCAGCAGCGAGGGACTAGCGGGGGCCACGAACACCGGGGAGCTGTTTTTT.

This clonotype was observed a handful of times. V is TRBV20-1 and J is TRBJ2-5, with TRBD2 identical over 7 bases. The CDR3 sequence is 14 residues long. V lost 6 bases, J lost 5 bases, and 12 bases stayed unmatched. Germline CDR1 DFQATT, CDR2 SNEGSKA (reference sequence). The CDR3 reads CSANYRLGGETQYF. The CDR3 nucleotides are TGCAGTGCCAACTATCGACTGGGAGGGGAGACCCAGTACTTC.

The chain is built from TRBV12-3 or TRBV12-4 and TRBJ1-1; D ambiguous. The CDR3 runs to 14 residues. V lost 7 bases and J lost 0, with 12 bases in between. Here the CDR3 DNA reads TGTGCCAGCACGTTAGGCGGCATGAACACTGAAGCTTTCTTT. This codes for CASTLGGMNTEAFF.

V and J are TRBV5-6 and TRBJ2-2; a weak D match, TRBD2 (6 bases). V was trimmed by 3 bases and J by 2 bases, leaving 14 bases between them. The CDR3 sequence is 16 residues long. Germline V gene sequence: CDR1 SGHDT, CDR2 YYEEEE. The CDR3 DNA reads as TGTGCCAGCAGCTGGGCCGGGACTCGCAACACCGGGGAGCTGTTTTTT. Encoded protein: CASSWAGTRNTGELFF.

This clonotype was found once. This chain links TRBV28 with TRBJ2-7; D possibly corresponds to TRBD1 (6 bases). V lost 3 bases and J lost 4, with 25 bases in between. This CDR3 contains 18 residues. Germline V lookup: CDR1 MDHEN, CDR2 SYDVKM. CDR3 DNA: TGTGCCAGCAGTTTGCTAGCAGGGGCGTGGGTGGTTGTGTACGAGCAGTACTTC. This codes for CASSLLAGAWVVVYEQYF.

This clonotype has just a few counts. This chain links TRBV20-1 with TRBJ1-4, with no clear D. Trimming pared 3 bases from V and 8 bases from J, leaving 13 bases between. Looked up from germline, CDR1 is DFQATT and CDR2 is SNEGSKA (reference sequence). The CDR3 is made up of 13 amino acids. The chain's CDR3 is CSARDRPEEKLFF. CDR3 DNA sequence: TGCAGTGCTAGGGATAGGCCAGAGGAAAAACTGTTTTTT.

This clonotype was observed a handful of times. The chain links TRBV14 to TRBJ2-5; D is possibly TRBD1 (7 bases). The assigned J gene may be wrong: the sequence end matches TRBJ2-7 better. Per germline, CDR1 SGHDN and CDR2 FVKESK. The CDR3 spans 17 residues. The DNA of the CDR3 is TGTGCCAGCAGCCAAAGACTCGGGCAGGGGGGCTCCTACGAGCAGTACTTC. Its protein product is CASSQRLGQGGSYEQYF.